These 23 T cell receptor beta chains originate from one sample sequenced in a study of HIV-infected patients and healthy controls. Alpha and beta constant-region primers primed reverse transcription of around 500 ng RNA. Separate chain-specific third strand synthesis with multiplexing indices produced the alpha and beta libraries. Using its own MiXCR run on the 5' RACE reads, TCRdb lists one record per CDR3 protein. The table has roughly 9,700 distinct CDR3 sequences, around 7.6% seen once; the top ten hold 3.5%. No cell fractionation was done, so the repertoire covers all unsorted peripheral blood T cells. Material for sequencing was blood. The receptors derive from an adult in good health.

Note on this clonotype: A much larger clone lies a single base off, so this may be a read error. In DNA form, the CDR3 reads TGTGCCAGCAGTTACTCGTGGCAGAATAATTCACCCCTCCACTTT. Translation: CASSYSWQNNSPLHF. J is TRBJ1-6 and V is TRBV6-6; D ambiguous. V lost 0 bases to trimming and J lost 5 bases, with 8 bases between them. The CDR3 loop spans 15 amino acids. CDR1 MNHNY and CDR2 SVGAGI come from the germline V gene (reference sequence).

This clonotype came up a few times. This chain connects TRBV9 to TRBJ1-1; tentatively, D is TRBD1 (6 bases). CDR1 is SGDLS, CDR2 YYNGEE, per germline. V shed 2 bases and J shed 2 bases, with 16 bases lying between them. This CDR3 contains 16 residues. CDR3 nucleotide sequence: TGTGCCAGCAGCGTGGAATTTAGGGGGGGCAACACTGAAGCTTTCTTT. Protein: CASSVEFRGGNTEAFF.

This clonotype ranks as medium-sized. The chain links TRBV15 to TRBJ2-3, with D tentatively TRBD1 (5 bases). The length of the CDR3 is 15 residues. Germline loops: CDR1 LNHNV, CDR2 YYDKDF (reference sequence). V was cut by 2 bases and J by 2 bases, with 11 bases left in between. CDR3 protein: CATSRSRQYTDTQYF. The CDR3 DNA follows: TGTGCCACCAGCAGATCCCGACAGTACACAGATACGCAGTATTTT.

By frequency in the sample, this clonotype is medium-sized. The rearrangement links TRBV12-3 or TRBV12-4 to TRBJ1-5; D perhaps matches TRBD1 (5 bases). The V and J ends lost 6 bases and 2 bases respectively, with 17 bases between them. The CDR3 totals 16 residues. In DNA form, the CDR3 reads TGTGCCAGCAGCCCATTCGGGGGGGTAGGCAATCAGCCCCAGCATTTT. This codes for CASSPFGGVGNQPQHF.

This clonotype is labeled as medium-sized (0.01 to 0.1%). The rearrangement links TRBV12-3 or TRBV12-4 to TRBJ2-1, with 8 bases matching TRBD2. The CDR3 length is 15 residues. Unmatched junction bases numbered 5, after V lost 3 bases and J lost 4 bases. CDR3: CASSLTGGPYNEQFF. CDR3 DNA: TGTGCCAGCAGTTTGACGGGGGGGCCTTACAATGAGCAGTTCTTC.

V usage is TRBV12-3 or TRBV12-4 and J usage is TRBJ2-7, with D perhaps being TRBD1 or TRBD2 (5 bases each). Trimming took off 3 bases at V and 4 bases at J, with 13 bases between the two ends. There are 14 residues in the CDR3. The CDR3 DNA reads as TGTGCCAGCAGTTTCTCGGGGCGCGGTTACGAGCAGTACTTC. Protein: CASSFSGRGYEQYF.

This clonotype qualifies as medium-sized. The V call is TRBV12-5, the J call TRBJ1-1; TRBD1 might be the D (5 bases). The CDR3 totals 12 residues. CDR1 is LGHNT and CDR2 is FRNRAP in the germline V gene. Deletions cut 6 bases from V and 6 bases from J, with 11 bases between. For the CDR3, the DNA is TGTGCTAGTGGCTCCGACAGACCTGAAGCTTTCTTT. Its translation: CASGSDRPEAFF.

This clonotype has a count of ten or more. In DNA, the CDR3 is TGTGCCAGCAGCCCTCTGGGCAGGGGCGAGGTCGGGGAGCTGTTTTTT. Protein sequence: CASSPLGRGEVGELFF. The J gene is TRBJ2-2, the V gene TRBV9; D might be TRBD1 (6 bases). The CDR3 length is 16 residues. Trimming took off 4 bases at V and 7 bases at J, with 20 bases between the two ends. The germline CDR1 and CDR2 sequences are SGDLS and YYNGEE.

The chain uses TRBV12-3 or TRBV12-4 and TRBJ2-1; 7 positions match TRBD2. The CDR3 length is 13 residues. Unmatched junction bases numbered 13, after V lost 5 bases and J lost 15 bases. In DNA, the CDR3 is TGTGCCAGCAGTACTTTGGAGGGGAGGGCGGGGTTCTTC. It yields the protein CASSTLEGRAGFF.

The rearrangement uses TRBV4-1 and TRBJ2-1; TRBD2 aligns across 7 bases. The CDR3 has 15 residues. Germline lookup yields CDR1 MGHRA and CDR2 YSYEKL. Trimming at V came to 1 base and at J to 8 bases, leaving 8 bases not matched to a gene. The CDR3 sequence is CASSQAGTTLYEQFF. CDR3 DNA: TGCGCCAGCAGCCAAGCCGGGACTACCCTATATGAGCAGTTCTTC.

This clonotype showed up many times. The DNA of the CDR3 is TGTGCCAGCAGCTTAACAGGGTATAATTCACCCCTCCACTTT. Protein product: CASSLTGYNSPLHF. The rearrangement joins TRBV5-4 to TRBJ1-6; D possibly corresponds to TRBD1 (6 bases). There are 14 residues in the CDR3. Between the trimmed V and J ends, which lost 2 bases and 4 bases, there was a span of 7 bases. Germline V CDR1 and CDR2: SGHNT, YYREEE (reference sequence).

This clonotype has ten or more counts. The V and J genes are TRBV20-1 and TRBJ2-7, with 12 bases that match TRBD2. V was clipped by 4 bases and J by 6 bases; unmatched bases: 10. The V gene's germline CDR1 is DFQATT and CDR2 SNEGSKA (reference sequence). This CDR3 contains 15 residues. This CDR3 is CSAKTSGGPSGEQYF. DNA for the CDR3: TGCAGTGCTAAGACTAGCGGGGGCCCTTCTGGCGAGCAGTACTTC.

There are many counts of this clonotype. This chain joins TRBV4-1 and TRBJ1-1; D not resolved. This CDR3 is built from 16 residues. Trimming shortened V by 3 bases and J by 0 bases, and 14 bases separated the two germline ends. CDR1 is MGHRA, CDR2 YSYEKL, per germline. CDR3 in amino acids: CASSHPLASLNTEAFF. The DNA for the CDR3 is TGCGCCAGCAGCCATCCCCTGGCCAGCCTGAACACTGAAGCTTTCTTT.

This clonotype was picked up many times. V and J are TRBV7-9 and TRBJ1-1, with D possibly TRBD1 on 5 matching bases. The CDR3 runs 14 residues. The germline gives CDR1 SEHNR, CDR2 FQNEAQ (reference sequence). V shed 4 bases and J shed 4 bases, with 13 bases lying between them. The CDR3 loop is CASSWTSDSTEAFF. The CDR3 nucleotides read TGTGCCAGCAGCTGGACATCTGACTCCACTGAAGCTTTCTTT.

This clonotype rates as medium-sized. The genes are TRBV11-2 and TRBJ2-2; TRBD2 might be the D (7 bases). The CDR3 is 16 residues long. CDR1 is SGHAT, CDR2 FQNNGV, per germline. The V end lost 4 bases, the J end lost 3 bases, and 15 bases lay between the germline ends. CDR3 DNA sequence: TGTGCCAGCAGCTCGGGGGGCCGTTTCGACACCGGGGAGCTGTTTTTT. This encodes CASSSGGRFDTGELFF.

The table lists this clonotype with many counts. The chain couples TRBV6-6 to TRBJ2-1, with 7 bases identical to TRBD2. V dropped 2 bases and J dropped 5; count of bases not matched to a gene: 6. Germline assignment: CDR1 MNHNY and CDR2 SVGAGI (reference sequence). The CDR3 runs to 15 residues. The CDR3 here is CASSYGTIRDNEQFF. The CDR3 nucleotides read TGTGCCAGCAGTTACGGGACTATACGCGACAATGAGCAGTTCTTC.

Sample share makes this clonotype medium-sized (0.01 to 0.1%). This chain connects TRBV12-3 or TRBV12-4 to TRBJ2-2; 10 positions agree with TRBD2. The J segment lost 5 bases and the V segment lost 2 bases, leaving 2 bases of the junction unmatched. The CDR3 is made up of 15 amino acids. This chain's CDR3 is CASSLMGLATGELFF. The CDR3 DNA sequence: TGTGCCAGCAGTTTAATGGGACTAGCGACCGGGGAGCTGTTTTTT.

This clonotype is categorized as medium-sized. J is TRBJ1-1 and V is TRBV11-2; D gene ambiguous. Trimming removed 1 base from V and 6 bases from J, with 6 bases in between. There are 12 residues in the CDR3. CDR1 SGHAT and CDR2 FQNNGV come from the germline V gene. The CDR3 nucleotides read TGTGCCAGCAGCTTAGTCCAGCCTGAAGCTTTCTTT. This gives the protein CASSLVQPEAFF.

This clonotype was counted at least ten times. The rearrangement joins TRBV7-2 to TRBJ1-4; tentative D call: TRBD1 (6 bases). The CDR3 contains 15 residues. Germline-derived CDR1 and CDR2 are SGHTA and FQGNSA. V was trimmed by 1 base and J by 4 bases, leaving 10 bases between them. The DNA for the CDR3 is TGTGCCAGCAGCTTAGTGGGGGCGCGTAATGAAAAACTGTTTTTT. As protein: CASSLVGARNEKLFF.

This clonotype has at least ten counts. This chain connects TRBV6-4 to TRBJ1-6; D not certain. The CDR3 runs to 13 residues. Germline V gene sequence: CDR1 MRHNA, CDR2 SNTAGT. With 0 bases removed from V and 7 bases from J, the gap between germline ends came to 4 bases. CDR3 residues: CASSDSDNSPLHF. The DNA for the CDR3 is TGTGCCAGCAGTGACTCAGACAATTCACCCCTCCACTTT.

Relative to its sample, this clonotype is medium-sized. The rearrangement joins TRBV9 to TRBJ1-2; unclear D gene. Looked up from germline, CDR1 is SGDLS and CDR2 is YYNGEE. This CDR3 has 13 amino acids. The germline V and J ends were trimmed by 0 bases and 5 bases, with 8 bases remaining between them. The CDR3 sequence is CASSVASGYGYTF. The CDR3 nucleotides read TGTGCCAGCAGCGTAGCGTCCGGGTATGGCTACACCTTC. Together with reference TRBV9 and TRBJ1-2, the CDR3 gives the full variable domain: DSGVTQTPKHLITATGQRVTLRCSPRSGDLSVYWYQQSLDQGLQFLIQYYNGEERAKGNILERFSAQQFPDLHSELNLSSLELGDSALYFCASSVASGYGYTFGSGTRLTVV.

The chain joins TRBV19 to TRBJ1-5, with D maybe TRBD1 (5 bases). Trimming took 5 bases from V and 2 from J, leaving 10 bases between them. Germline-derived CDR1 and CDR2 are LNHDA and SQIVND (reference sequence). This CDR3 is 14 amino acids long. The CDR3 loop is CASSDAGRNQPQHF. The CDR3 DNA sequence: TGTGCCAGTAGTGACGCAGGGCGCAATCAGCCCCAGCATTTT.

By proportion, this clonotype is medium-sized. V is TRBV30 and J is TRBJ1-1, with TRBD1 as a possible D gene (6 bases). CDR1 is GTSNPN and CDR2 is SVGIG in the germline V gene (reference sequence). Deletions cut 5 bases from V and 4 bases from J, with 17 bases between. This CDR3 is built from 14 residues. This chain's CDR3 is CAWDQKGGSTEAFF. CDR3 DNA: TGTGCCTGGGATCAAAAGGGGGGCAGCACTGAAGCTTTCTTT.